The rows below give T cell receptor beta chains drawn from one sample of a study of monozygotic twins with inflammatory bowel disease. Each CDR3 protein gets one entry in TCRdb, which reprocessed the 5' RACE reads and gives no DNA. The sample includes a few hundred thousand distinct CDR3 sequences. Sequences were obtained from blood. Receptor source: a human donor with ulcerative colitis or Crohn's disease, or a healthy co-twin of an affected twin (not recorded which). CDR3s include the opening cysteine and the closing phenylalanine or tryptophan.

length	V	J	CDR3
14	TRBV20-1	TRBJ1-5	CSASWQGTDQPQHF
16	TRBV20-1	TRBJ1-1	CSARQAGQGRDTEAFF
15	TRBV7-7	TRBJ2-5	CASSPRGGFQETQYF
15	TRBV5-4	TRBJ2-1	CASSLDPLFYNEQFF
13	TRBV9	TRBJ2-1	CASSVVVGDRQFF
16	TRBV7-3	TRBJ1-1	CASSLTPLRDSHEAFF
14	TRBV24-1	TRBJ1-6	CATSDSGWDSPLHF
15	TRBV18	TRBJ2-7	CASSRIRDRRLEQYF
15	TRBV18	TRBJ2-7	CASSQAETGGYEQYF
14	TRBV6-2/TRBV6-3	TRBJ1-6	CASNSQGGNSPLHF
16	TRBV7-3	TRBJ2-1	CASSTLAGASYNEQFF
14	TRBV18	TRBJ2-4	CASSPPGLAEIQYF
13	TRBV7-2	TRBJ2-5	CASSLYRLETQYF
13	TRBV12-3/TRBV12-4	TRBJ1-4	CASIWGMGEKLFF
14	TRBV6-6	TRBJ2-5	CASSYSGPVETQYF
16	TRBV11-2	TRBJ2-3	CASSFTGGLAERGEYF
19	TRBV11-2	TRBJ2-5	CASSKSGWEDRDYQETQYF
14	TRBV6-1	TRBJ1-1	CATNTAQSNTEAFF
18	TRBV12-3/TRBV12-4	TRBJ2-1	CASSLAPGLLRKGNEQFF
18	TRBV4-3	TRBJ2-6	CASSQDSGSSPGANVLTF
17	TRBV18	TRBJ1-5	CASSPGVGQGSNQPQHF
13	TRBV30	TRBJ1-6	CAWSVEYNSPLHF
15	TRBV28	TRBJ1-1	CASSPPQGRNTEAFF
18	TRBV4-1	TRBJ1-2	CASSQEGLRGGMGYGYTF
16	TRBV30	TRBJ2-5	CAWSVTSGSLGETQYF
14	TRBV29-1	TRBJ2-1	CSVVGGRGYNEQFF
15	TRBV12-3/TRBV12-4	TRBJ2-5	CASSPEGGGEETQYF
15	TRBV5-1	TRBJ1-2	CASSSADRVYYGYTF
15	TRBV29-1	TRBJ2-1	CSVDKDRPTYNEQFF
16	TRBV27	TRBJ2-1	CASTPWGVGRNNEQFF
17	TRBV7-2	TRBJ2-1	CASSLGFSLEGSNEQFF
13	TRBV12-3/TRBV12-4	TRBJ1-4	CASKWPGDEKLFF
16	TRBV18	TRBJ2-2	CASSPPGWTTSGELFF
17	TRBV23-1	TRBJ1-1	CASSRGTGSGADTEAFF
13	TRBV5-1	TRBJ2-5	CASRGAPQETQYF
15	TRBV20-1	TRBJ2-2	CSARDGTGYPGELFF
15	TRBV7-6	TRBJ2-4	CASSFGAGRQNIQYF
14	TRBV3-1	TRBJ2-1	CASSQDFRDNEQFF
15	TRBV5-4	TRBJ2-1	CASSFGTRSGNEQFF
16	TRBV5-1	TRBJ1-1	CASGGGSPDTATEAFF